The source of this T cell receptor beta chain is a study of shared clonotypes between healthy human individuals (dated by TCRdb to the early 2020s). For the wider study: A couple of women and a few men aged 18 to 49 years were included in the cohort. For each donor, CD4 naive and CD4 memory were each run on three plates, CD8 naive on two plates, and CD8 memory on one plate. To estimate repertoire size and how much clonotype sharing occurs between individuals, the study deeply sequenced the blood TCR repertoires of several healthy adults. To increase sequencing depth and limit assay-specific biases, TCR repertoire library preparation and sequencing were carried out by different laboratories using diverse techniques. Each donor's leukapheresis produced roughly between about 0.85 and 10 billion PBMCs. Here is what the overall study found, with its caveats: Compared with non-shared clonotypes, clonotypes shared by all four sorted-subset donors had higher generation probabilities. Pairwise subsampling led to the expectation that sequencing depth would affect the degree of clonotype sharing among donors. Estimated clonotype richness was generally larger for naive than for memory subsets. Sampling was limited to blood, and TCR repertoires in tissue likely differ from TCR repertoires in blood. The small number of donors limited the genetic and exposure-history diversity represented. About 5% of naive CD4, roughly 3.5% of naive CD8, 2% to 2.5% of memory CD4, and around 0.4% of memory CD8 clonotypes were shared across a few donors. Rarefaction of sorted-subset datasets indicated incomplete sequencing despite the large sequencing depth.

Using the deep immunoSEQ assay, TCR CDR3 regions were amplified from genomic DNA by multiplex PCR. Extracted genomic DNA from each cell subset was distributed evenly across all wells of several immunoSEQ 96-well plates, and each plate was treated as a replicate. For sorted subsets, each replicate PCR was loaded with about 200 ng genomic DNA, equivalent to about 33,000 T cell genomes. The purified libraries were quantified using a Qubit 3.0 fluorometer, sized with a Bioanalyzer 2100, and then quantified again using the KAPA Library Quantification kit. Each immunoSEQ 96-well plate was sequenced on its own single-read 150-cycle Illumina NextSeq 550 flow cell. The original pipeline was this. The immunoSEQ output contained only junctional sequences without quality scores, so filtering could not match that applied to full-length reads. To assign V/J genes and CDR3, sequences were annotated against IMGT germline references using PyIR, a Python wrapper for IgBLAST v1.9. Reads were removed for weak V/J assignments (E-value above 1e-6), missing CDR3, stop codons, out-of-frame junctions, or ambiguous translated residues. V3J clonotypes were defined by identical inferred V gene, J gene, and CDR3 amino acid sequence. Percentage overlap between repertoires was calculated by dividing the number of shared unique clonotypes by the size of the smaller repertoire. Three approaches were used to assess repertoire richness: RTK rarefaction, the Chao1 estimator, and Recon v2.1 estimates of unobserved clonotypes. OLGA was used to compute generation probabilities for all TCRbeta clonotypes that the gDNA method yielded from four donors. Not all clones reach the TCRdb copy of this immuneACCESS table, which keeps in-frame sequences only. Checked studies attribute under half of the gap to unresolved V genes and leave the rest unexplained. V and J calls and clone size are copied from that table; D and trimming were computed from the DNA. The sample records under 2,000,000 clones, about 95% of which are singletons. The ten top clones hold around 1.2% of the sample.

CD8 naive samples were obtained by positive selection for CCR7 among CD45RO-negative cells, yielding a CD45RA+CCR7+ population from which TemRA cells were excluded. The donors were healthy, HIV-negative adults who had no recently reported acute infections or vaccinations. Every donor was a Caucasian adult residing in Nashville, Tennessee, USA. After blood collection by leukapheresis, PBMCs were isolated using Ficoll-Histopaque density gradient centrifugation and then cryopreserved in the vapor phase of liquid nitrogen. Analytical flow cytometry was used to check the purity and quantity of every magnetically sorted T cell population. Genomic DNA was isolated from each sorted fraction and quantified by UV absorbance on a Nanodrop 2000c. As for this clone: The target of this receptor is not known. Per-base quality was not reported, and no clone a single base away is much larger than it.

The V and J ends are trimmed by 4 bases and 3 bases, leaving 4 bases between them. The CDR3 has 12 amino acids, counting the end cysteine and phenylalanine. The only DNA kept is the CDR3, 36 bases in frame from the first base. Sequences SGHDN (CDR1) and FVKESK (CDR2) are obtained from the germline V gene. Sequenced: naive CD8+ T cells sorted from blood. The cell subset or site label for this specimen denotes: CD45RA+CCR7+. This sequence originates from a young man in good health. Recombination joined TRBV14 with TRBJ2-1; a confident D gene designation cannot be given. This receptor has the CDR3 CASSLYYNEQFF. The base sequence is TGTGCCAGCAGCCTGTACTACAATGAGCAGTTCTTC.